This T cell receptor beta chain was sequenced for a study of cytomegalovirus exposure and HLA in healthy donors. Researchers ran the PCR with 60 Vbeta and 13 Jbeta primers. Some clones are missing from TCRdb's copy, which holds only in-frame ones; the method was immunoSEQ multiplex PCR. The table records roughly 130,000 clones, 83% of them present only once. The CDR3 sequence is 14 residues long. CDR1 and CDR2 (germline): SGHTA, FQGNSA. V lost 4 bases and J lost 5; bases outside the gene matches: 4. Material for sequencing was PBMCs. The origin of this receptor is a girl aged 2 to 9 in good health and CMV-seronegative. The chain has TRBV7-2 and TRBJ1-5; 8 bases are a match to TRBD1. The CDR3, as DNA: TGTGCCAGCAGCTCCCAGGGGGCAGATCAGCCCCAGCATTTT. As protein: CASSSQGADQPQHF.